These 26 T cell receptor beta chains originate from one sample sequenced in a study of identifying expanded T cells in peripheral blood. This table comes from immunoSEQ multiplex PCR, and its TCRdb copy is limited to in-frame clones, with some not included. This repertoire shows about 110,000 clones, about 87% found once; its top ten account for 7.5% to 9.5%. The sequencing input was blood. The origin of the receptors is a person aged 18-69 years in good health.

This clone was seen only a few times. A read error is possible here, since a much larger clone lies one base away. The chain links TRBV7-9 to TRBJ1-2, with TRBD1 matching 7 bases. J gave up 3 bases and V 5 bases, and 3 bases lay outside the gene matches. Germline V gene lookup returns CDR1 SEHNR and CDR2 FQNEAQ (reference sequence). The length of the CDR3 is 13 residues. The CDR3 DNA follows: TGTGCCAGCAGCCGACAGGGTGACTATGGCTACACCTTC. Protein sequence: CASSRQGDYGYTF. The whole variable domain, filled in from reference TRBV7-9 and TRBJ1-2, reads DTGVSQNPRHKITKRGQNVTFRCDPISEHNRLYWYRQTLGQGPEFLTYFQNEAQLEKSRLLSDRFSAERPKGSFSTLEIQRTEQGDSAMYLCASSRQGDYGYTFGSGTRLTVV.

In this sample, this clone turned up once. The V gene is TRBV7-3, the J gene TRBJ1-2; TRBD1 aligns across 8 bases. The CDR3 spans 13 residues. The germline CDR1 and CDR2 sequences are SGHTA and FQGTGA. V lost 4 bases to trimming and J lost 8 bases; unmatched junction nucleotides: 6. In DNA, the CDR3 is TGTGCCAGCAGCTACGGACAGGGAGAAGGCTACACCTTC. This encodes CASSYGQGEGYTF. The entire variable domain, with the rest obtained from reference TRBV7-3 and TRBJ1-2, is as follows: GAGVSQTPSNKVTEKGKYVELRCDPISGHTALYWYRQSLGQGPEFLIYFQGTGAADDSGLPNDRFFAVRPEGSVSTLKIQRTERGDSAVYLCASSYGQGEGYTFGSGTRLTVV.

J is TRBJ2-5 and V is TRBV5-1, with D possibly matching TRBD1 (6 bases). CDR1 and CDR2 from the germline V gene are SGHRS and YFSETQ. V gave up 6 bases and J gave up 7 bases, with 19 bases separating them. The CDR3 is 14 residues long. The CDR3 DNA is TGCGCCAGCACTGGACAGACAGGCCGGGGGACCCAGTACTTC. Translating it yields CASTGQTGRGTQYF.

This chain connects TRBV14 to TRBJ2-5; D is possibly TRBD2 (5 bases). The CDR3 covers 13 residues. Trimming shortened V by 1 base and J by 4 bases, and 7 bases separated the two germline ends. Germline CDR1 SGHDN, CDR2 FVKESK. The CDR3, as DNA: TGTGCCAGCAGCCAAGTCCGGGGAGAGACCCAGTACTTC. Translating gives CASSQVRGETQYF.

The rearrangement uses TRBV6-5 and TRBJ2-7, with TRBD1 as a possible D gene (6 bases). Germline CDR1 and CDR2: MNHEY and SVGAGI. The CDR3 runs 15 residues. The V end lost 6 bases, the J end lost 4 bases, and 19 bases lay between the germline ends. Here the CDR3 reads CASRHRDTGHYEQYF. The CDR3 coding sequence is TGTGCCAGCAGACACCGGGACACAGGGCATTACGAGCAGTACTTC.

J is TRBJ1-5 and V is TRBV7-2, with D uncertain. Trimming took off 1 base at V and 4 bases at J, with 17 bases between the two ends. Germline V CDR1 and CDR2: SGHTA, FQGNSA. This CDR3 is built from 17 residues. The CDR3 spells CASSLDHLGILNQPQHF. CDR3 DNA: TGTGCCAGCAGCTTAGATCATTTAGGGATCCTTAATCAGCCCCAGCATTTT.

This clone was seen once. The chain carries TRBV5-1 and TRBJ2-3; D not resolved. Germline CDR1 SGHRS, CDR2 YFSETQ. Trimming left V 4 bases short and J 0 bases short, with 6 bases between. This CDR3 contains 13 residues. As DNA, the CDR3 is TGCGCCAGCAGCCGAACTAGCACAGATACGCAGTATTTT. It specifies CASSRTSTDTQYF.

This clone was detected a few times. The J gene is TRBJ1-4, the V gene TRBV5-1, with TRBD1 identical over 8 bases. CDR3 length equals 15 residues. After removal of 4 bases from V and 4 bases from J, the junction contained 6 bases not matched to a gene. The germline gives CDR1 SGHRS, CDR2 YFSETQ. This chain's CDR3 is CASSDQGAVNEKLFF. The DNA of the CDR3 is TGCGCCAGCAGCGACCAGGGGGCGGTTAATGAAAAACTGTTTTTT.

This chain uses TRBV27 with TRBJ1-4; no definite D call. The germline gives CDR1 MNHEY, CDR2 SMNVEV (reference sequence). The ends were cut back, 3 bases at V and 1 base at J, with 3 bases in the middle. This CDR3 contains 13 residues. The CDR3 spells CASSFRTNEKLFF. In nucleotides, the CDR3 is TGTGCCAGCAGTTTCCGAACTAATGAAAAACTGTTTTTT.

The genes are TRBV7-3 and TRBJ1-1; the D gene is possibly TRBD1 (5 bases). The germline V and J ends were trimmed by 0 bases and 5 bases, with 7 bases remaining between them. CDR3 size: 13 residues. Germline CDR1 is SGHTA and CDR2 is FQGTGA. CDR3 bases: TGTGCCAGCAGCTTAACAGGGGAGACTGAAGCTTTCTTT. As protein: CASSLTGETEAFF.

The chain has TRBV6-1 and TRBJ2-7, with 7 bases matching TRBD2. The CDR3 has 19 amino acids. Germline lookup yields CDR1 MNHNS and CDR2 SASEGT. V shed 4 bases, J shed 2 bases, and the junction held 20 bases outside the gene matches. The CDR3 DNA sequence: TGTGCCAGCAGTGGCCAACCCCTAGCGGCGCTTCCCTTTCCCTACGAGCAGTACTTC. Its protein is CASSGQPLAALPFPYEQYF.

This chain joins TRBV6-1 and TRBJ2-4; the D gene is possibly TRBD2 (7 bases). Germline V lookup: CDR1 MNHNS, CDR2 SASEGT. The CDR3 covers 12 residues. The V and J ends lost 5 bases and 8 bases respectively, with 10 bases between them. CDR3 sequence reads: CASSQGRDIQYF. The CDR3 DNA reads TGTGCCAGCAGTCAGGGGAGGGACATTCAGTACTTC.

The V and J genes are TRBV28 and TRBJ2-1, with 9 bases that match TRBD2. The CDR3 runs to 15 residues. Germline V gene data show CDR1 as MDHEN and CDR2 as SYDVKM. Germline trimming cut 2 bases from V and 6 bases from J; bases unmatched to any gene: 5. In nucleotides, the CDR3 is TGTGCCAGCAGTTTAGGCGGGGGGGACCGCAATGAGCAGTTCTTC. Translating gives CASSLGGGDRNEQFF.

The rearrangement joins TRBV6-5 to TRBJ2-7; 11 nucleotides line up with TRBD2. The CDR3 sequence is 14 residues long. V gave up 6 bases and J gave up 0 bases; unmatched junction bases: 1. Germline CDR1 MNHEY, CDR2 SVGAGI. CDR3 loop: CASSTSGGSYEQYF. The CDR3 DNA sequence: TGTGCCAGCAGCACTAGCGGGGGCTCCTACGAGCAGTACTTC.

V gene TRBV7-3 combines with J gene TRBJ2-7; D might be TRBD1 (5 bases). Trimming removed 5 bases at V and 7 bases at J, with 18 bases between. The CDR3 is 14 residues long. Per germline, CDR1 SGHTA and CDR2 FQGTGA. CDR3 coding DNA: TGTGCCAGCAGCCAAGGACATATAGGGCCTGAGCAGTACTTC. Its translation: CASSQGHIGPEQYF.

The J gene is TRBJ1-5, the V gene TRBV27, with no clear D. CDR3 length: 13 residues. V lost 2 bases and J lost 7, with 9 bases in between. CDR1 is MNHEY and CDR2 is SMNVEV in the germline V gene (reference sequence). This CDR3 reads CASSLGMVQPQHF. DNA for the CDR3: TGTGCCAGCAGTTTAGGCATGGTGCAGCCCCAGCATTTT.

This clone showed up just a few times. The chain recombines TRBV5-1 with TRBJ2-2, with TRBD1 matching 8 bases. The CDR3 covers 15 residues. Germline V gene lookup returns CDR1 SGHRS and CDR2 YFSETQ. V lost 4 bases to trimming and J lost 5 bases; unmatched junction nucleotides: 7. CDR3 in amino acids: CASSPTGVKTGELFF. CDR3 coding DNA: TGCGCCAGCAGCCCGACAGGGGTAAAGACCGGGGAGCTGTTTTTT.

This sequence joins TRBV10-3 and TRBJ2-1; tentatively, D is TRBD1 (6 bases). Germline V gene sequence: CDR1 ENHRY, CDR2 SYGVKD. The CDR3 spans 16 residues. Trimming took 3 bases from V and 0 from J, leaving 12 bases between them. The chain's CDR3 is CAISDPRGSSYNEQFF. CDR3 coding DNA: TGTGCCATCAGTGACCCTAGGGGGAGCTCCTACAATGAGCAGTTCTTC.

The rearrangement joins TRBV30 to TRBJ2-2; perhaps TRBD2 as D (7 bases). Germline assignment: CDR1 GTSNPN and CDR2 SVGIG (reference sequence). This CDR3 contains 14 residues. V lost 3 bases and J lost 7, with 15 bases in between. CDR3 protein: CAWRGGGSIGELFF. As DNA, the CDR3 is TGTGCCTGGAGGGGAGGGGGAAGTATCGGGGAGCTGTTTTTT.

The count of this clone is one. CDR3 sequence: CASSLSTIYEQYF. The CDR3 nucleotides are TGTGCCAGCAGCTTGTCCACGATCTACGAGCAGTACTTC. The chain combines TRBV5-6 with TRBJ2-7, with D unclear. V lost 1 base and J 3 bases, leaving 8 bases between the germline ends. The germline gives CDR1 SGHDT, CDR2 YYEEEE. The CDR3 loop spans 13 amino acids.

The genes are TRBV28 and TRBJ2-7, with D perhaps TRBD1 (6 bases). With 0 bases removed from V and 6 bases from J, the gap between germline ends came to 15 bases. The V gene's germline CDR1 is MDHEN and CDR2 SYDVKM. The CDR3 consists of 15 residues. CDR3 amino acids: CASSLWAGALGEQYF. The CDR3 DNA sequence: TGTGCCAGCAGTTTATGGGCAGGGGCGTTGGGCGAGCAGTACTTC.

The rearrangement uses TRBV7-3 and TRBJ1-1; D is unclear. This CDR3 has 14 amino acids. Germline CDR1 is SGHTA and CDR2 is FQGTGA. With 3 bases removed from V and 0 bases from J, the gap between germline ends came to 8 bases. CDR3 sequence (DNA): TGTGCCAGCAGCTTCGCAGGCCTGAACACTGAAGCTTTCTTT. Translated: CASSFAGLNTEAFF.

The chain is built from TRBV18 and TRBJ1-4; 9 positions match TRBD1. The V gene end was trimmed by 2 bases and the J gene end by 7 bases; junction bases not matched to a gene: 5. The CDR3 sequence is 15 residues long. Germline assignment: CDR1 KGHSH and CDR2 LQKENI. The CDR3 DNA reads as TGTGCCAGCTCACCAGGGACAGGGAAGGTTGAAAAACTGTTTTTT. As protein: CASSPGTGKVEKLFF.

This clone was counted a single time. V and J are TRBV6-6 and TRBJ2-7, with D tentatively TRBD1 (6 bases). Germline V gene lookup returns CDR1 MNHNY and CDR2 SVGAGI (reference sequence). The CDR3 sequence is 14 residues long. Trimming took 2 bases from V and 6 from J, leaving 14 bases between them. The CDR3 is CASSYVWQGIEQYF. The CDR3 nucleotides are TGTGCCAGCAGTTACGTATGGCAGGGGATCGAGCAGTACTTC.

This CDR3 reads CASSPGRGANEKLFF. The CDR3 DNA follows: TGTGCCAGCAGCCCTGGAAGGGGTGCTAATGAAAAACTGTTTTTT. The V and J genes are TRBV7-2 and TRBJ1-4; weak D call: TRBD1 (5 bases). Looked up from germline, CDR1 is SGHTA and CDR2 is FQGNSA. Trimming cost V 5 bases and J 3 bases, with 13 bases left between them. The CDR3 has 15 amino acids.

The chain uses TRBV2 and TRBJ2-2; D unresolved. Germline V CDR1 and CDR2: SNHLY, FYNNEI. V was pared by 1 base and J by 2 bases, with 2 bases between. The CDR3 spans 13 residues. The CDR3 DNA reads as TGTGCCAGCAGTGAAGGAAACACCGGGGAGCTGTTTTTT. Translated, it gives CASSEGNTGELFF.